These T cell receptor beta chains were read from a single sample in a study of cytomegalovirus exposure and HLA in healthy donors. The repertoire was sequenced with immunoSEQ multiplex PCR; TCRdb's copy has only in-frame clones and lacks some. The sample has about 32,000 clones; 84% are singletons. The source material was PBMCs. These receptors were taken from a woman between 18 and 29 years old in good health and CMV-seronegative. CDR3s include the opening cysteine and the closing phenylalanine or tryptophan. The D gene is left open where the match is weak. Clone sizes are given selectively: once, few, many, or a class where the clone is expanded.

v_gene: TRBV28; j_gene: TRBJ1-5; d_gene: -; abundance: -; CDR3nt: TGTGCCAGCAGTCCTGTTAGCAATCAGCCCCAGCATTTT; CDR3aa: CASSPVSNQPQHF
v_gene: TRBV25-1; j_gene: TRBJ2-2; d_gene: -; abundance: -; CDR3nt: TGTGCCAGCAGTGAATCATTAGACACTTTGAACACCGGGGAGCTGTTTTTT; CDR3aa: CASSESLDTLNTGELFF
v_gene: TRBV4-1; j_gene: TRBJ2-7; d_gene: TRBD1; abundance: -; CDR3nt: TGCGCCAGCAGCCACGCGCTGGACAGGGGGTACGAGCAGTACTTC; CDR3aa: CASSHALDRGYEQYF
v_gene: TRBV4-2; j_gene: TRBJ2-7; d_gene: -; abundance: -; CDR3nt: TGTGCCAGCAGCCAAAACAGGGAACCCTACGAGCAGTACTTC; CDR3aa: CASSQNREPYEQYF
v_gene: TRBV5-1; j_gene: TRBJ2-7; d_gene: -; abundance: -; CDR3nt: TGCGCCAGCAGCAGGGACACCACGACCTACGAGCAGTACTTC; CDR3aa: CASSRDTTTYEQYF
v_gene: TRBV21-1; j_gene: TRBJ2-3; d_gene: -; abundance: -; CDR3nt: TGTGCCAGCGAACCGGGACAGGGGACAGATACGCAGTATTTT; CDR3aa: CASEPGQGTDTQYF
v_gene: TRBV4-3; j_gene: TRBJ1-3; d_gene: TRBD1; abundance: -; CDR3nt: TGCGCCAGCAGCCAATGGACAGGGGTAGACACCATATATTTT; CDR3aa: CASSQWTGVDTIYF
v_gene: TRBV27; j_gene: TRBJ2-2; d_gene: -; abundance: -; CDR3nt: TGTGCCAGCAGTTTTGGGCAGGGGTGGCTAACCGGGGAGCTGTTTTTT; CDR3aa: CASSFGQGWLTGELFF
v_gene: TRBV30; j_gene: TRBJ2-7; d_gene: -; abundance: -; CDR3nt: TGTGCCTGGAGTGTAGCACTAGCCTACGAGCAGTACTTC; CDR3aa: CAWSVALAYEQYF
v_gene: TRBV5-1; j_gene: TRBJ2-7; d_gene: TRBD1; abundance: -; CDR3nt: TGCGCCAGCAGCCGTTTGGACAGGGGAACCTACGAGCAGTACTTC; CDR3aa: CASSRLDRGTYEQYF
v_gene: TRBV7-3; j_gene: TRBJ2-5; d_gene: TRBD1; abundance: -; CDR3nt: TGTGCCAGCAGCGAGGACAGGGAAAAGACCCAGTACTTC; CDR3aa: CASSEDREKTQYF
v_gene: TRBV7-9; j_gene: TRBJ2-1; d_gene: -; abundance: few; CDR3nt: TGTGCCAGCAGCTTACCTTCGGGGGAGAATCCATACAATGAGCAGTTCTTC; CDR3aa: CASSLPSGENPYNEQFF
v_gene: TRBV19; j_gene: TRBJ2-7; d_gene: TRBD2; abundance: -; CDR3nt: TGTGCCAGTAGTACCGGATCGGGACTAGCGGGAGATGCTTACGAGCAGTACTTC; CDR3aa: CASSTGSGLAGDAYEQYF
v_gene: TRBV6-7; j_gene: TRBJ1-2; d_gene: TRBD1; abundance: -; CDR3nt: TGTGCCAGCAGTTTCCCCGGGACAGACCTCTTTAAGAGAGGCTACACCTTC; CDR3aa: CASSFPGTDLFKRGYTF
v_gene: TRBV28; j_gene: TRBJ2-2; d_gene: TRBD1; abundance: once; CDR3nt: TGTGCCAGCAGTTCCGGGACAGGGCACACCGGGGAGCTGTTTTTT; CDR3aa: CASSSGTGHTGELFF
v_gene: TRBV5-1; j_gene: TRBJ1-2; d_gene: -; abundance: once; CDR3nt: TGCGCCAGCAGCTTGTCTCTAGGATATGGCTACACCTTC; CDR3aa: CASSLSLGYGYTF
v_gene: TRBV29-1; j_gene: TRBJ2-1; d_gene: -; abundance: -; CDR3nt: TGCAGCGTTGGGATAGCGAACTACAATGAGCAGTTCTTC; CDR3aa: CSVGIANYNEQFF
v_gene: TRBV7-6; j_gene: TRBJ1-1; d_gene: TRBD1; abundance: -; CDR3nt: TGTGCCAGCAGGCGGGACAGGGGAGGGACTGAAGCTTTCTTT; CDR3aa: CASRRDRGGTEAFF
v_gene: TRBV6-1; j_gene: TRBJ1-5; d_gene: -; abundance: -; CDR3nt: TGTGCCAGCAGTGAACAGCCTAGCAATCAGCCCCAGAATTTT; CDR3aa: CASSEQPSNQPQNF
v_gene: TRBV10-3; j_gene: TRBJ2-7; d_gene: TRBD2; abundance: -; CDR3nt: TGTGCCATCAGTGCCCAGACTAGCGGGACCAGTACGGGGCAGTACTTC; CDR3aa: CAISAQTSGTSTGQYF
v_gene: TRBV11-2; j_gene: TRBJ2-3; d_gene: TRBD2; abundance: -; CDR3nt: TGTGCCAGCAGCTTAGGGGTACTAGCGGGGGGCACAGATACGCAGTATTTT; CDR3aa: CASSLGVLAGGTDTQYF
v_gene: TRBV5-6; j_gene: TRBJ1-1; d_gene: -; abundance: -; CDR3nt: TGTGCCAGCAGCTTGACGCGGGATTTGCGTGAAGCTTTCTTT; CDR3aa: CASSLTRDLREAFF
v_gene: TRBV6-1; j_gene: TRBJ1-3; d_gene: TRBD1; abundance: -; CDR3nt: TGTGCCAGCAGCACAGGGGTCGTAAGTGGAAACACCATATATTTT; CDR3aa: CASSTGVVSGNTIYF
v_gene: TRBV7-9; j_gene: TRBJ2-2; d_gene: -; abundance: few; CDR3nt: TGTGCCAGCAGCCACACAAGACTTGGGAGCGGGGAGCTGTTTTTT; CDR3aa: CASSHTRLGSGELFF
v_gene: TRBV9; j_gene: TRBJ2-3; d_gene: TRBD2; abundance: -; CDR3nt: TGTGCCAGCAGTCCTTTAGCGGGAACCACAGATACGCAGTATTTT; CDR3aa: CASSPLAGTTDTQYF
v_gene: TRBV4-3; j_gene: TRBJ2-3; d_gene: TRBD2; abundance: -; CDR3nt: TGCGCCAGCAGCCAAGATGGAAGGGGCGGGAGGGCCAAAGGTACGCAGTATTTT; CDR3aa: CASSQDGRGGRAKGTQYF
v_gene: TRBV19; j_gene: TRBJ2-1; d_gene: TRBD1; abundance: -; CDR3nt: TGTGCCAGTAGTATCCCCCAGGGGGCGGATGAGCAGTTCTTC; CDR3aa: CASSIPQGADEQFF
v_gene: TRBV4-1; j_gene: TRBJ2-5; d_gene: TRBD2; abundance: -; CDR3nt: TGCGCCAGCAGCCAAGATCAGCGGGGGGGTTCAGAGACCCAGTACTTC; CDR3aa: CASSQDQRGGSETQYF
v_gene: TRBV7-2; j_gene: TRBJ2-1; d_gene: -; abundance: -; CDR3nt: TGTGCCAGCAGCTTAGCGACTACTTACAATGAGCAGTTCTTC; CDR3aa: CASSLATTYNEQFF